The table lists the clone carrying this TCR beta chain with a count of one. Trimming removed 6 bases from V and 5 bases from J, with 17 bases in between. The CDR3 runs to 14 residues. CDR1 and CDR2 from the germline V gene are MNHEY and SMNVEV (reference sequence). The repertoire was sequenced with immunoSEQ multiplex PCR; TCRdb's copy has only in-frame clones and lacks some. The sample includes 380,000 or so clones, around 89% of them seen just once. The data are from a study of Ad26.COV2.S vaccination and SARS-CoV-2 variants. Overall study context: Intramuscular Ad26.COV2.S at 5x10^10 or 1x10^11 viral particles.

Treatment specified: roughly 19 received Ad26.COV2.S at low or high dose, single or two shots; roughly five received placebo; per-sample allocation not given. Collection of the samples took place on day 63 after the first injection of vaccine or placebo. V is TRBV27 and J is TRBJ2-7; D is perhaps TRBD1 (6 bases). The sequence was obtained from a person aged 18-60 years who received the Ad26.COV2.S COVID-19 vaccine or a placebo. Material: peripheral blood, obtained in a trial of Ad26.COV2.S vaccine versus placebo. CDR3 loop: CASRLAGVTHEQYF. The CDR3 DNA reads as TGTGCCAGCAGGCTGGCAGGGGTCACCCACGAGCAGTACTTC.